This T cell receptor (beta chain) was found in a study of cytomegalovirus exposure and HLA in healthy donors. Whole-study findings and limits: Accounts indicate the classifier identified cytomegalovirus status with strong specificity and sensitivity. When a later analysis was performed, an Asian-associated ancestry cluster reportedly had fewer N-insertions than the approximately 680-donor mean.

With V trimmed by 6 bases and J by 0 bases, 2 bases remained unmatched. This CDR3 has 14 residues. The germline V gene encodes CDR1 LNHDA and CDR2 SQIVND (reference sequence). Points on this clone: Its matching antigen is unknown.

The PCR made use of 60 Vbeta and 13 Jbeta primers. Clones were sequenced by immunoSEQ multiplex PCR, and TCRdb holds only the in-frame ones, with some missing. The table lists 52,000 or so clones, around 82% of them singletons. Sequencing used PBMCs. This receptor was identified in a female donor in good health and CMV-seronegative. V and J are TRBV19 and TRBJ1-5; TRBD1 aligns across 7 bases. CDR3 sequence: CASRRGHSNQPQHF. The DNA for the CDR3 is TGTGCCAGTAGGAGGGGGCATAGCAATCAGCCCCAGCATTTT.